The text below deals with one TCR beta chain. This entry belongs to a study of blood T cell repertoires in COVID-19. Across the study: COVID-19 samples from acute and convalescent phases originated in the United States, Italy and Spain.

Profiled with immunoSEQ multiplex PCR; TCRdb holds only in-frame clones, not every one. The table includes around 80,000 clones, roughly four fifths detected once. This clonotype originated in a woman of 80 years or more with active or convalescent COVID-19. The specimen was peripheral blood.

CDR3 protein: CASRPGYSNQPQHF. The CDR3, as DNA: TGTGCCAGCCGTCCAGGGTATAGCAATCAGCCCCAGCATTTT. The chain is built from TRBV6-5 and TRBJ1-5; TRBD1 might be the D (5 bases). There are 14 residues in the CDR3. Germline V gene sequence: CDR1 MNHEY, CDR2 SVGAGI. The V end was cut by 8 bases, the J end by 0 bases, with 11 bases between.